This T cell receptor beta chain was retrieved from a study of regulatory T cells in long-lasting Graves disease. Library construction for TCR beta used iRepertoire HTBI primers and Arm-PCR of CDR3 regions. One entry per CDR3 protein results from TCRdb running MiXCR on the multiplex PCR reads. The data contain some 280,000 distinct CDR3 sequences, around 21% of them seen just once; the ten biggest clones take up roughly 50%. The time point denotes: persistent/refractory GD, antithyroid drugs over 5 years with positive TRAb. PBMC-extracted RNA yielded the TCR library. This CDR3 comprises 13 residues. The V and J ends lost 11 bases and 2 bases, in that order; junction bases with no gene match: 5. Germline V gene lookup returns CDR1 MDHEN and CDR2 SYDVKM. This clonotype was picked up a small number of times.

Sequenced material: peripheral blood mononuclear cells (PBMCs), taken when the disease was refractory, from a patient treated with antithyroid drugs. The V call is TRBV28, the J call TRBJ2-2; 7 nucleotides agree with TRBD2. The clonotype was recovered from a female donor with Graves disease. The CDR3, as DNA: TGTGCCTCCCGGGACTACAACACCGGGGAGCTGTTTTTT. Translated, it gives CASRDYNTGELFF.